This entry lists 31 T cell receptor beta chains sequenced from one sample in a study of cytotoxic CD8 clonotypes in ibrutinib-treated CLL. Clones were read by immunoSEQ multiplex PCR, and TCRdb kept only the in-frame ones, dropping some. Of 40,000 or so clones listed, nearly 70% were seen once; the top ten hold about 13%. The sample consisted of PBMCs, taken after 12 months of ibrutinib treatment. Source of these receptors: a human donor with chronic lymphocytic leukemia.

This clone was counted only a few times. The chain links TRBV4-2 to TRBJ1-4; D unresolved. Trimming stripped 0 bases from V and 11 bases from J, with 19 bases between. The CDR3 runs to 16 residues. Germline CDR1 and CDR2: LGHNA and YNFKEQ. The CDR3 bases are TGTGCCAGCAGCCAAGAAGGGCAAAGGGCGGGAGGTAAACTGTTTTTT. Translation gives CASSQEGQRAGGKLFF.

The chain uses TRBV10-2 and TRBJ1-5; no reliable D call. The CDR3 spans 12 residues. Germline V gene lookup returns CDR1 WSHSY and CDR2 SAAADI. V was clipped by 4 bases and J by 5 bases, with 6 bases between them. In nucleotides, the CDR3 is TGCGCCAGCAGTGTTCGCTATCAGCCCCAGCATTTT. This codes for CASSVRYQPQHF.

The chain combines TRBV28 with TRBJ1-2, with 7 nucleotides matching TRBD1. Trimming removed 7 bases from V and 5 bases from J; junction bases left unmatched: 7. This CDR3 is built from 13 residues. Germline CDR1 MDHEN, CDR2 SYDVKM. The CDR3 region is CASNVRGEYGYTF. CDR3 DNA sequence: TGTGCCAGCAACGTCAGGGGGGAGTATGGCTACACCTTC.

This sequence joins TRBV5-1 and TRBJ2-2, with a weak D call TRBD2 (6 bases). CDR3 length: 16 residues. Germline V gives CDR1 SGHRS, CDR2 YFSETQ. Between the trimmed V and J ends, which lost 4 bases and 2 bases, there was a span of 15 bases. CDR3 bases: TGCGCCAGCAGCCCCGACGGGAGCGCTAACACCGGGGAGCTGTTTTTT. It yields the protein CASSPDGSANTGELFF. Full variable domain (outside the CDR3, taken from reference TRBV5-1 and TRBJ2-2): KAGVTQTPRYLIKTRGQQVTLSCSPISGHRSVSWYQQTPGQGLQFLFEYFSETQRNKGNFPGRFSGRQFSNSRSEMNVSTLELGDSALYLCASSPDGSANTGELFFGEGSRLTVL.

This rearrangement joins TRBV5-4 to TRBJ1-3; D call uncertain. The CDR3 spans 15 residues. The germline V gene has CDR1 SGHNT and CDR2 YYREEE (reference sequence). V lost 0 bases to trimming and J lost 0 bases, with 7 bases between them. The CDR3 DNA follows: TGTGCCAGCAGCTTGGAAGGCGGCTCTGGAAACACCATATATTTT. It encodes CASSLEGGSGNTIYF.

The rearrangement links TRBV10-1 to TRBJ2-7; D call uncertain. Germline V lookup: CDR1 WNHNN, CDR2 SYGVQD (reference sequence). Trimming cost V 0 bases and J 5 bases, with 8 bases left between them. The CDR3 extends over 13 amino acids. Here the CDR3 DNA reads TGCGCCAGCAGTGAGTCCTTTCGACACGAGCAGTACTTC. Translating it yields CASSESFRHEQYF.

The rearrangement links TRBV27 to TRBJ2-1; the match to TRBD2 covers 7 bases. This CDR3 is 13 amino acids long. Trimming cost V 6 bases and J 10 bases; bases outside gene matches: 9. Germline CDR1 MNHEY, CDR2 SMNVEV (reference sequence). CDR3 DNA sequence: TGTGCCAGCAGACGTCCGGGACTAAGGGAGCAGTTCTTC. Its translation: CASRRPGLREQFF.

DNA for the CDR3: TGCGCCAGCAGCTCGACCCAAGAGACCCAGTACTTC. It specifies CASSSTQETQYF. The chain has TRBV5-1 and TRBJ2-5; D is unclear. The CDR3 has 12 residues. Deletions cut 3 bases from V and 1 base from J, with 4 bases between. Germline values: CDR1 SGHRS, CDR2 YFSETQ.

The rearrangement uses TRBV5-6 and TRBJ2-1, with D possibly being TRBD1 (6 bases). Per the germline V gene, CDR1 is SGHDT and CDR2 is YYEEEE. CDR3 size: 14 residues. Trimming removed 4 bases at V and 4 bases at J, with 12 bases between. The CDR3 nucleotides read TGTGCCAGCAGCAACTACAGGGAATACAATGAGCAGTTCTTC. The encoded protein is CASSNYREYNEQFF.

The V and J genes are TRBV6-6 and TRBJ1-5; no firm D call. Germline values: CDR1 MNHNY, CDR2 SVGAGI (reference sequence). The CDR3 is made up of 14 amino acids. V was trimmed by 2 bases and J by 7 bases, leaving 12 bases between them. DNA of the CDR3: TGTGCCAGCAGTTACCGGGAGGCCACCCAGCCCCAGCATTTT. Translation: CASSYREATQPQHF.

This clone was picked up one time. The chain links TRBV4-2 to TRBJ1-3; D is perhaps TRBD1 (6 bases). The ends were cut back, 1 base at V and 4 bases at J, with 14 bases in the middle. The CDR3 runs 16 residues. CDR1 and CDR2 (germline): LGHNA, YNFKEQ. This chain's CDR3 is CASSQVGTGRGNTIYF. CDR3 nucleotides: TGTGCCAGCAGCCAAGTTGGAACAGGGCGCGGAAACACCATATATTTT.

This clone appeared once. The chain carries TRBV5-1 and TRBJ2-1; tentatively, D is TRBD1 (6 bases). V was pared by 7 bases and J by 4 bases, with 9 bases between. Germline V CDR1 and CDR2: SGHRS, YFSETQ. This CDR3 has 12 residues. Here the CDR3 DNA reads TGCGCCAGCGGTCAGGGGTACAATGAGCAGTTCTTC. It codes for CASGQGYNEQFF.

V gene TRBV6-5 combines with J gene TRBJ1-2, with D uncertain. V lost 0 bases to trimming and J lost 1 base, with 9 bases between them. In germline, CDR1 is MNHEY, CDR2 SVGAGI. The CDR3 spans 15 residues. The CDR3, as DNA: TGTGCCAGCAGTTACTCGGGGTTGGGTAACTATGGCTACACCTTC. Residues: CASSYSGLGNYGYTF.

The chain has TRBV6-4 and TRBJ2-1, with 7 bases aligning to TRBD1. This CDR3 is 9 amino acids long. Germline V gene data show CDR1 as MRHNA and CDR2 as SNTAGT. The V gene end was trimmed by 6 bases and the J gene end by 15 bases; junction bases not matched to a gene: 2. The chain's CDR3 is CASRTGRFF. The CDR3 nucleotides read TGTGCCAGCAGGACAGGGCGGTTCTTC.

The chain combines TRBV27 with TRBJ2-7; D might be TRBD2 (5 bases). Trimming took off 6 bases at V and 3 bases at J, with 9 bases between the two ends. This CDR3 spans 12 amino acids. CDR1 is MNHEY, CDR2 SMNVEV, per germline (reference sequence). The CDR3 region is CASRRGSYEQYF. As DNA, the CDR3 is TGTGCCAGCAGAAGAGGGAGCTACGAGCAGTACTTC.

This clone was counted only a few times. This chain uses TRBV10-3 with TRBJ2-2; 14 bases agree with TRBD2. With V trimmed by 2 bases and J by 6 bases, 5 bases remained unmatched. The CDR3 spans 17 residues. Germline V lookup: CDR1 ENHRY, CDR2 SYGVKD. The CDR3 DNA follows: TGTGCCATCAGTGAGGTGGGACTAGCGGGAGTACCCGGGGAGCTGTTTTTT. It is translated as CAISEVGLAGVPGELFF.

The chain couples TRBV9 to TRBJ2-2, with D maybe TRBD2 (6 bases). This CDR3 is 16 amino acids long. V lost 0 bases and J lost 5, with 14 bases in between. Germline CDR1 reads SGDLS; CDR2 reads YYNGEE. This CDR3 is CASSVEALARTGELFF. The DNA for the CDR3 is TGTGCCAGCAGCGTAGAAGCTCTAGCGAGGACCGGGGAGCTGTTTTTT.

The chain has TRBV15 and TRBJ1-2; no clear D gene. V lost 6 bases and J 8 bases, leaving 25 bases between the germline ends. Per germline, CDR1 LNHNV and CDR2 YYDKDF (reference sequence). This CDR3 has 16 residues. CDR3 nucleotides: TGTGCCACCAGTCCTAAAAATCTAGGAGGGCTGGGGGGCTACACCTTC. Amino acid sequence: CATSPKNLGGLGGYTF.

The chain has TRBV28 and TRBJ1-2; maybe TRBD1 (5 bases). Germline CDR1 MDHEN, CDR2 SYDVKM. The CDR3 sequence is 12 residues long. The V and J ends lost 5 bases and 7 bases respectively, with 11 bases between them. CDR3 in DNA: TGTGCCAGCAGTAAAGGGGTACGTGGCTACACCTTC. It translates to CASSKGVRGYTF.

The rearrangement uses TRBV5-4 and TRBJ2-7, with 8 nucleotides matching TRBD1. Per germline, CDR1 SGHNT and CDR2 YYREEE (reference sequence). V trimming: 2 bases; J trimming: 5 bases; junction bases outside the gene matches: 15. The CDR3 totals 17 residues. The CDR3 DNA reads as TGTGCCAGCAGCTTAGACCCCCCCCGCAGGGGGCTCAACGAGCAGTACTTC. This codes for CASSLDPPRRGLNEQYF.

This clone came up once. The chain carries TRBV6-5 and TRBJ1-4, with 7 bases identical to TRBD1. The junction had 6 bases not matched to a gene; V was cut back by 8 bases and J by 3 bases. The germline CDR1 and CDR2 sequences are MNHEY and SVGAGI. The CDR3 contains 14 residues. CDR3 sequence: CASGGQAANEKLFF. The CDR3 DNA reads as TGTGCCAGCGGAGGACAGGCGGCTAATGAAAAACTGTTTTTT.

J is TRBJ1-1 and V is TRBV11-2, with 9 bases matching TRBD1. CDR3 length: 14 amino acids. Per the germline V gene, CDR1 is SGHAT and CDR2 is FQNNGV. After removal of 4 bases from V and 11 bases from J, the junction contained 11 bases not matched to a gene. CDR3 region: CASSSNRGRLEAFF. The CDR3 bases are TGTGCCAGCAGCTCGAACAGGGGGCGCCTCGAGGCTTTCTTT.

This chain uses TRBV7-9 with TRBJ2-6, with no clear D. Trimming shortened V by 5 bases and J by 8 bases, and 7 bases separated the two germline ends. The CDR3 runs to 12 residues. Germline lookup yields CDR1 SEHNR and CDR2 FQNEAQ (reference sequence). In DNA, the CDR3 is TGTGCCAGCAGCCTAGGACCCAACGTCCTGACTTTC. It translates to CASSLGPNVLTF.

A few counts support this clone. The gene calls are TRBV6-1 and TRBJ1-1; 8 nucleotides match TRBD1. Germline V gives CDR1 MNHNS, CDR2 SASEGT. J lost 6 bases, V lost 10 bases, and 7 bases had no gene match. CDR3 length: 12 amino acids. CDR3 bases: TGTGCCATTTGGGACAGGAGCGCTGAAGCTTTCTTT. Residues: CAIWDRSAEAFF.

This clone came up many times. The gene calls are TRBV4-1 and TRBJ1-1; 7 nucleotides agree with TRBD1. The CDR3 is made up of 14 amino acids. V gave up 4 bases and J gave up 5 bases; unmatched junction bases: 7. The germline V gene encodes CDR1 MGHRA and CDR2 YSYEKL. The CDR3 DNA sequence: TGCGCCAGCAGCCCGTCCAGGGGGGGAACTGAAGCTTTCTTT. Translated: CASSPSRGGTEAFF.

CDR3 sequence (DNA): TGTGCCTGGAGTGTTCGGGGGACTGAAGCTTTCTTT. Protein: CAWSVRGTEAFF. The chain combines TRBV30 with TRBJ1-1; maybe TRBD1 (5 bases). Germline CDR1 is GTSNPN and CDR2 is SVGIG (reference sequence). V shed 0 bases and J shed 5 bases, with 7 bases lying between them. This CDR3 contains 12 residues.

This rearrangement joins TRBV5-1 to TRBJ1-5, with no clear D. The CDR3 is 13 amino acids. Trimming removed 2 bases at V and 6 bases at J, with 9 bases between. In germline, CDR1 is SGHRS, CDR2 YFSETQ. The CDR3 region has the DNA TGCGCCAGCAGCTTAAACGGTGGTCAGCCCCAGCATTTT. This gives the protein CASSLNGGQPQHF.

The chain recombines TRBV14 with TRBJ2-3; 9 bases map to TRBD1. The V and J ends lost 0 bases and 1 base, in that order; junction bases with no gene match: 5. The germline gives CDR1 SGHDN, CDR2 FVKESK. This CDR3 contains 17 residues. The CDR3: CASSQDKRTGGTDTQYF. The CDR3 DNA is TGTGCCAGCAGCCAAGACAAACGGACAGGGGGCACAGATACGCAGTATTTT. Looking up the rest from reference TRBV14 and TRBJ2-3 gives the full variable domain: EAGVTQFPSHSVIEKGQTVTLRCDPISGHDNLYWYRRVMGKEIKFLLHFVKESKQDESGMPNNRFLAERTGGTYSTLKVQPAELEDSGVYFCASSQDKRTGGTDTQYFGPGTRLTVL.

The CDR3 here is CASSRGRRETWDIQYF. Here the CDR3 DNA reads TGTGCCAGCAGCCGAGGGAGGCGGGAGACATGGGACATTCAGTACTTC. This rearrangement joins TRBV7-2 to TRBJ2-4; TRBD2 agrees at 7 bases. This CDR3 has 16 amino acids. V dropped 5 bases and J dropped 8; count of bases not matched to a gene: 15. The germline CDR1 and CDR2 sequences are SGHTA and FQGNSA.

This chain connects TRBV4-2 to TRBJ2-4; no definite D call. CDR3 length: 16 amino acids. Germline V gene sequence: CDR1 LGHNA, CDR2 YNFKEQ. V gave up 0 bases and J gave up 3 bases, with 12 bases separating them. The CDR3 sequence: CASSQDTEMGKNIQYF. CDR3 sequence (DNA): TGTGCCAGCAGCCAAGATACTGAGATGGGCAAAAACATTCAGTACTTC.

V and J are TRBV11-3 and TRBJ2-1; the D gene could be TRBD1 or TRBD2 (6 bases each). Germline lookup yields CDR1 SGHNT and CDR2 YENEEA. The CDR3 runs to 15 residues. V was trimmed by 1 base and J by 7 bases, leaving 14 bases between them. As DNA, the CDR3 is TGTGCCAGCAGCTTAGTCGGGGGCATTAGGAATGAGCAGTTCTTC. It yields the protein CASSLVGGIRNEQFF.